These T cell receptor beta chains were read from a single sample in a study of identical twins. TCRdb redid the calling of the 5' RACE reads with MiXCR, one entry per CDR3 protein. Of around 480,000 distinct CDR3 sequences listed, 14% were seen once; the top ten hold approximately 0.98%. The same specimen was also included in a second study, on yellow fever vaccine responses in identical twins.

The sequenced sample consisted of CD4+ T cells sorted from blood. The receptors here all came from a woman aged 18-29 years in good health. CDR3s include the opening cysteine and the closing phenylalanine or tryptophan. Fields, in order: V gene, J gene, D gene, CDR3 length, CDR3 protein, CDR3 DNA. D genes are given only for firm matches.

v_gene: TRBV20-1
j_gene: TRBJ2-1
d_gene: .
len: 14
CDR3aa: CSAPSAVPYNEQFF
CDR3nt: TGCAGTGCTCCATCCGCGGTCCCCTACAATGAGCAGTTCTTC

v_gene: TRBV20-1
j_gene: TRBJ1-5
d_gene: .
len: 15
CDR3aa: CSAIIEGPYNQPQHF
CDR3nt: TGCAGTGCTATAATAGAAGGACCGTACAATCAGCCCCAGCATTTT

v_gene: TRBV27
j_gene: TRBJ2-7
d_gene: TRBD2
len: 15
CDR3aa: CASSSLAGGHHEQYF
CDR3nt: TGTGCCAGCAGTTCACTAGCGGGAGGGCACCACGAGCAGTACTTC

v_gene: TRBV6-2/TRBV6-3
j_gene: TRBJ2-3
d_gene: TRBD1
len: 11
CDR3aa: CASRGQGTYYF
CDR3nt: TGTGCCAGTCGCGGACAGGGAACCTATTATTTT

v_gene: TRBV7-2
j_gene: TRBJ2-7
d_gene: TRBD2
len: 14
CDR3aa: CASSLLLAGAEQYF
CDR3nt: TGTGCCAGCAGCTTACTCTTAGCGGGGGCCGAGCAGTACTTC

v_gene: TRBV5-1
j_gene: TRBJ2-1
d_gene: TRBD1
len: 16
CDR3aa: CASSSKTGGASNEQFF
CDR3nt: TGCGCCAGCAGCTCGAAAACAGGGGGCGCTTCCAATGAGCAGTTCTTC

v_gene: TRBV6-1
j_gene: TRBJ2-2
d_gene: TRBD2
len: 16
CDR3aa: CASRTSGRKNTGELFF
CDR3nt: TGTGCCAGCAGGACTAGCGGGAGGAAAAACACCGGGGAGCTGTTTTTT

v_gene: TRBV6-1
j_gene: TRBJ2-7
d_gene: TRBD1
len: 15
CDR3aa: CASSLRPDRASEQYF
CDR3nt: TGTGCCAGCAGCCTCAGGCCTGACAGGGCTTCTGAGCAGTACTTC

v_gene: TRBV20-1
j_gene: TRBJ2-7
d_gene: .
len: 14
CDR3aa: CSANSQGTVYEQYF
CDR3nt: TGCAGTGCTAATTCCCAGGGAACAGTCTACGAGCAGTACTTC

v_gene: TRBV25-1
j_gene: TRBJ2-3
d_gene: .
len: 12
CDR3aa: CASEDPPDTQYF
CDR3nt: TGTGCCAGCGAAGACCCACCAGATACGCAGTATTTT

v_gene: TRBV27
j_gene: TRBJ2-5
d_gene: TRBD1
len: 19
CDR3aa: CASSSLPRTGGASKETQYF
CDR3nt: TGTGCCAGCAGTTCCCTCCCGCGGACAGGGGGCGCGTCTAAAGAGACCCAGTACTTC